This TCR beta chain originates from a study of blood T cell repertoires in COVID-19. Study summary: T cells, B-cell-depleted T cells, or PBMCs supplied cDNA or gDNA.

This CDR3 has 14 residues. Per the germline V gene, CDR1 is SGHNT and CDR2 is YENEEA. Trimming shortened V by 5 bases and J by 3 bases, and 14 bases separated the two germline ends. The authors' processing: Estimates of nucleated cell counts were drawn from the amplification of reference gene primers. The assay was immunoSEQ multiplex PCR, and TCRdb's table has in-frame clones only and misses some. For V, J and clone size, that table is used; D and trimming come from the DNA. The profile covers about 140,000 clones, with 65% to 80% appearing a single time and just under 2% taken by the ten largest. This TCR derives from a woman aged 60-75 years with acute or convalescent COVID-19. The chain is built from TRBV11-3 and TRBJ2-7; D perhaps matches TRBD2 (6 bases). Sequencing input: peripheral blood. This chain's CDR3 is CASSDGGRNYEQYF. CDR3 nucleotides: TGTGCCAGCAGCGATGGAGGGCGAAACTACGAGCAGTACTTC.